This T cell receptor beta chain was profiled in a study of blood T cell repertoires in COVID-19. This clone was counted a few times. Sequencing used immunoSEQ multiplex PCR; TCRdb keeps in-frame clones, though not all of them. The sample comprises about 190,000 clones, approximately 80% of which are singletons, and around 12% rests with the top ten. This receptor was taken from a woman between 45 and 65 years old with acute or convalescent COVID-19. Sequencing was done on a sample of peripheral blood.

CDR3 nucleotide sequence: TGTGCCAGCAGCTTAAAGGGCCGGGAGGGCGGTGGCATTCAGTACTTC. Translation: CASSLKGREGGGIQYF. The chain has TRBV13 and TRBJ2-4, with TRBD2 matching over 8 bases. Trimming took 2 bases from V and 9 from J; bases not matched to a gene: 12. Germline V gives CDR1 PRHDT, CDR2 FYEKMQ (reference sequence). This CDR3 region has 16 residues.